This T cell receptor (beta chain) comes out of a study of blood T cells in healthy people across ages (dated by TCRdb to about 2015). As for the study more broadly: Template switching captured roughly one uniquely barcoded TCR beta cDNA molecule per two T cells in model experiments. The donors were split into four age groups: young (average 16 years), middle-aged (about 40), aged (approximately 60) and long-lived (approximately 80). To track age-related changes in TCR beta repertoire diversity, the study relied on deep sequencing normalized with unique cDNA molecular identifiers. Using the same blood draw, the study looked at two additional independent replicas of 1 million unique cDNA reads for two donors, one aged 18 to 30 and the other aged 80 or older.

The full study reports these points: Estimates of total diversity based on one million sequenced T cells were regarded as lower bounds and as underestimates. As age increased, observed TCR beta diversity per million T cells dropped in a roughly linear way, and a significant reduction was already evident by age around 41. The CMV infection status of donors was not known, potentially confounding age-related changes in expanded clonotypes. Because profiling used bulk unsorted PBMCs, naive and antigen-experienced compartments could not be compared conclusively. The long-lived group showed more naive CD4+ T cells, fewer expanded clones and increased TCR diversity than the aged group, suggesting age selection. There was a strong correlation between observed TCR beta diversity and the percentage of naive T cells measured by flow cytometry.

Library creation used 5' RACE. Sequencing instrument: Illumina HiSeq 2500. A second PCR of about 6 to 12 cycles was performed with a sample-barcoded 5' primer and a J-beta primer mix. A unique molecular identifier was introduced onto each TCR beta cDNA molecule by a template-switch 5' adaptor carrying 12 random nucleotides. Each sample yielded at least 2.5 million CDR3-containing paired-end reads. The Mint cDNA synthesis kit, primed by a TRBC-specific oligonucleotide, was used to synthesize first-strand cDNA from all RNA. Following uracil-DNA glycosylase treatment, a first 18-cycle PCR with universal primers M1SS and BC2_uni_R was performed on all cDNA. The published analysis was carried out like this. For normalization, 1 million high-quality reads were randomly selected from each sample, with every read carrying a distinct molecular identifier. Instead of being binned into consensus sequences, reads with shared molecular identifiers were discarded. MiTCR, set to a Q25 quality threshold and the strictest error-elimination algorithm, was used for CDR3 identification, clonotype clustering and error correction. A nonparametric unseen species model with Euler transformation was used to estimate a lower bound on total TCR beta diversity. The public sequencing data were trimmed at Q25 with fastp and processed into clonotypes with MiXCR by TCRdb, which kept only in-frame beta chains. For every CDR3 protein sequence, its rows merge into one entry that carries the most common genes and DNA. These V and J calls are TCRdb output, not the study's own analysis. The sample table contains about 800,000 distinct CDR3 sequences; only one count was recorded for around 25% of them. Under 4.5% of the sample lies in the top ten.

CDR3 length: 15 amino acids, cysteine to phenylalanine. The sequence is cut down to CDR3 DNA, 45 bases in frame from base 1. Via the germline V gene, CDR1 is SGDLS and CDR2 YYNGEE. Relative to germline, V is missing 3 bases and J is missing 6 bases, with 10 bases of the junction outside any gene match. In this sample, this clonotype turned up a few times. What antigen it recognizes has not been identified. Base-call qualities are not available, and no considerably larger clone is one nucleotide away. The donors were around 39 Caucasian individuals from Russia, aged roughly 6 to 100 years, who were systemically healthy. Approximately 9.7 milliliters of peripheral blood were drawn from each donor into EDTA-treated Vacutainer tubes. PBMCs were isolated by Ficoll-Paque density-gradient centrifugation, with at least 7 million obtained per sample. Trizol reagent was used to extract total RNA from PBMCs, with at least 6 micrograms per sample. The percentages of naive CD45RAhigh/CD27high T cells were determined by flow cytometry on a PBMC aliquot from every donor.

The same sample was also studied in work on T cells of mothers and their children. Per the second study: Donors were nine systemically healthy Caucasian individuals: three mothers and their six children. cDNA synthesis used all of the extracted RNA, with around 1.6 ug of RNA in each 15 ul reaction. In the second PCR, the M1S primer introduced both the sample barcodes and 2-4 random nucleotides. Each mother yielded over 9 million TCR beta CDR3 reads and each child roughly 2.9 million reads. TCR recombination output is similarly shaped by thymic selection in related and unrelated pairs, with a minor effect exerted by inherited differences. Normalized repertoire overlap in related mother-child pairs was always slightly higher than in unrelated mother-child pairs, but the difference was never significant. Persistent microchimeric T cell clones were not detected, at a sensitivity of around 99 clones per million clonotypes. In the study, deep NGS was used to compare the TCR beta repertoires of mothers and children, and features distinguishing related mother-child pairs from unrelated individuals were sought. On average, the children were roughly 12 +/- 4 years old, while the mothers were about 40 +/- 4 years old. After adapter ligation with NEBNext reagents, the libraries were sequenced on Illumina HiSeq 2000 with 100+100 nt paired-end reads. Mother and child libraries were prepared a month apart and sequenced in separate runs to prevent cross-contamination. For each donor, somewhere between about 500,000 and 2,300,000 distinct TCR beta clonotypes were identified. Naive TCR beta clonotypes were estimated from low-frequency clonotypes matched to each donor's FACS-determined naive share, without sorting.

This receptor was obtained from a boy under 18 in good health. Sequencing was performed on blood. The V and J genes are TRBV9 and TRBJ2-7, and 9 bases in between align with TRBD1. The bases are TGTGCCAGCAGCGCCTCCGAGGGACAGGGACTCGAGCAGTACTTC. It specifies CASSASEGQGLEQYF.